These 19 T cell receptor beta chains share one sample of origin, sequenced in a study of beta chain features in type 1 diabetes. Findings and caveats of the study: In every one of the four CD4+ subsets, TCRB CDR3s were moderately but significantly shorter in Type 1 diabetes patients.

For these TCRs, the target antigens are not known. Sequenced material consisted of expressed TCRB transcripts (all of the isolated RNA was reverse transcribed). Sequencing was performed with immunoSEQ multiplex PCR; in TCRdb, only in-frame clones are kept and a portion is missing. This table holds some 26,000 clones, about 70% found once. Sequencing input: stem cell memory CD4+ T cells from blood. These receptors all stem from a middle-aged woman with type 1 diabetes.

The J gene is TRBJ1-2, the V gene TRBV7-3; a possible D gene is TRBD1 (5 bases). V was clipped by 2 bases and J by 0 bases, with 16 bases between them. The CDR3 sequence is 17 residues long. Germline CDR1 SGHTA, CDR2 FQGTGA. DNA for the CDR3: TGTGCCAGCAGCTTAGGCCCCAGCGACAGTTCTAACTATGGCTACACCTTC. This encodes CASSLGPSDSSNYGYTF.

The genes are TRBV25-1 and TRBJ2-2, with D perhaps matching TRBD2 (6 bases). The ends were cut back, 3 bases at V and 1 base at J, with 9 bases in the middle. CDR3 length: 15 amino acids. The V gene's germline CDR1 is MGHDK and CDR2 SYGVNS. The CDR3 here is CASSEGGMNTGELFF. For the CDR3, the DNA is TGTGCCAGCAGTGAGGGGGGTATGAACACCGGGGAGCTGTTTTTT.

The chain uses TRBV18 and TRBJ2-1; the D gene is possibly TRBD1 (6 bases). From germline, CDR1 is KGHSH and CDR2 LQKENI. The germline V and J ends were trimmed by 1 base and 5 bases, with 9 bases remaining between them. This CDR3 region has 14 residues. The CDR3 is CASSPQDSHNEQFF. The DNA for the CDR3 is TGTGCCAGCTCACCACAGGACAGTCACAATGAGCAGTTCTTC.

The CDR3 nucleotides are TGTGCCAGCAGCCAAGGGGCAGGACAGGGGGGGTTCGGCAATCAGCCCCAGCATTTT. Translated: CASSQGAGQGGFGNQPQHF. The rearrangement uses TRBV4-2 and TRBJ1-5, with 10 positions matching TRBD1. The length of the CDR3 is 19 residues. Germline V gene sequence: CDR1 LGHNA, CDR2 YNFKEQ. V shed 1 base and J 2 bases; nucleotides not matched to a gene: 11.

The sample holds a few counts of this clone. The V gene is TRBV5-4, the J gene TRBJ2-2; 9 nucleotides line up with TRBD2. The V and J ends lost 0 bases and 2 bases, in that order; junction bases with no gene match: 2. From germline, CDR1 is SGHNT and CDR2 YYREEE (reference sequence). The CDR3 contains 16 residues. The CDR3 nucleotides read TGTGCCAGCAGCTTGGGACTAGCGGATAACACCGGGGAGCTGTTTTTT. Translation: CASSLGLADNTGELFF.

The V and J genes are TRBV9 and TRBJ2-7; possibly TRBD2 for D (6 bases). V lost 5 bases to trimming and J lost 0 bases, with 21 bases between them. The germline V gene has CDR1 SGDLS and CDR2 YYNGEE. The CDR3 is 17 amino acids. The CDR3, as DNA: TGTGCCAGCAGTCGCCAATCGAATGCGGGGACCTCCTACGAGCAGTACTTC. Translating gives CASSRQSNAGTSYEQYF.

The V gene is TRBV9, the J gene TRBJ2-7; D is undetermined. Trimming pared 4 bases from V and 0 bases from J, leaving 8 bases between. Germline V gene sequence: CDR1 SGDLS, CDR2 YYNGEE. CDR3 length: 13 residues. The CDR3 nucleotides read TGTGCCAGCAGCTTAGCCAGCTCCTACGAGCAGTACTTC. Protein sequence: CASSLASSYEQYF. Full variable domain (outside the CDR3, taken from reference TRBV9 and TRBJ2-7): DSGVTQTPKHLITATGQRVTLRCSPRSGDLSVYWYQQSLDQGLQFLIQYYNGEERAKGNILERFSAQQFPDLHSELNLSSLELGDSALYFCASSLASSYEQYFGPGTRLTVT.

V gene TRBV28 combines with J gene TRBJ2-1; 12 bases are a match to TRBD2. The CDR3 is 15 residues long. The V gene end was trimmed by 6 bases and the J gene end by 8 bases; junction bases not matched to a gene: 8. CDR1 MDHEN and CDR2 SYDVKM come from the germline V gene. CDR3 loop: CASSPTSGSFDEQFF. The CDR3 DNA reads TGTGCCAGCAGCCCGACTAGCGGGAGTTTTGATGAGCAGTTCTTC. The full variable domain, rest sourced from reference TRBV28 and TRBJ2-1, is DVKVTQSSRYLVKRTGEKVFLECVQDMDHENMFWYRQDPGLGLRLIYFSYDVKMKEKGDIPEGYSVSREKKERFSLILESASTNQTSMYLCASSPTSGSFDEQFFGPGTRLTVL.

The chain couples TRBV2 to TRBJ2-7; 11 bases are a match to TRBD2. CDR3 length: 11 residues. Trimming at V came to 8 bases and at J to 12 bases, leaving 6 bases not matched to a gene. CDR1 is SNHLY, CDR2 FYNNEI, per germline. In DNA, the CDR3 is TGTGCCAGCGAACTAGCGGGGGATTCGTACTTC. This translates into CASELAGDSYF.

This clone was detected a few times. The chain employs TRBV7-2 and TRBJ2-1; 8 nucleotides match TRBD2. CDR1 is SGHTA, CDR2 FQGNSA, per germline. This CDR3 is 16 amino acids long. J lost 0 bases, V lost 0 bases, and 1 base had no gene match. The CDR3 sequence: CASSLAGTSSYNEQFF. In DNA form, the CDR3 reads TGTGCCAGCAGCTTAGCCGGGACTAGCTCCTACAATGAGCAGTTCTTC.

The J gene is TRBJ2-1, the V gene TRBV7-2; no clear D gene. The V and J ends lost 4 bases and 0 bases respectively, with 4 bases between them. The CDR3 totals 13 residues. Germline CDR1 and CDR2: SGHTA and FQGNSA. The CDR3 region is CASSSLSYNEQFF. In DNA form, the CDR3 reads TGTGCCAGCAGCTCCCTCTCCTACAATGAGCAGTTCTTC.

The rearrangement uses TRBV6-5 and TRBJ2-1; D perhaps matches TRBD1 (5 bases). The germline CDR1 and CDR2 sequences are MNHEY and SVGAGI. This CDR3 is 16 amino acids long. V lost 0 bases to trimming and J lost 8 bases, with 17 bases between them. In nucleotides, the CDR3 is TGTGCCAGCAGTTACTCGAAATTGTCGACAGAGGATGAGCAGTTCTTC. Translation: CASSYSKLSTEDEQFF.

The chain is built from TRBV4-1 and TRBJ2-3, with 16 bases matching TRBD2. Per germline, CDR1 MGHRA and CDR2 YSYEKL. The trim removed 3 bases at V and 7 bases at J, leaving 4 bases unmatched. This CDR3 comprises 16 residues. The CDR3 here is CASSHGTSGRVNTQYF. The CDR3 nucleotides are TGCGCCAGCAGCCACGGGACTAGCGGGAGGGTGAATACGCAGTATTTT.

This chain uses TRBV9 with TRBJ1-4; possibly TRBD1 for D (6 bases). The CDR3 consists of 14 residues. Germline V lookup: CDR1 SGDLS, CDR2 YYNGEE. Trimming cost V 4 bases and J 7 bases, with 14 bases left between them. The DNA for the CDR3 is TGTGCCAGCAGCACTCATGGCAGGGGTGAAAAACTGTTTTTT. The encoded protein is CASSTHGRGEKLFF.

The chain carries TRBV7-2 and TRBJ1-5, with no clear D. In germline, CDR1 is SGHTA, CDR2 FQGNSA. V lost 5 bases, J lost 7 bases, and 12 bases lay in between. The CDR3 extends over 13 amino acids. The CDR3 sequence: CASSRLGGQPQHF. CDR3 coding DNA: TGTGCCAGCAGCCGCCTAGGCGGACAGCCCCAGCATTTT.

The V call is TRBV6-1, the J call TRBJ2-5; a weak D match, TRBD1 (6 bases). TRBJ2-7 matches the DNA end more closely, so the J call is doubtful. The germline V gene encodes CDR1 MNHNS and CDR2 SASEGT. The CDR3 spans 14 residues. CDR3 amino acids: CASSALGTTYEQYF. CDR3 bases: TGTGCCAGCAGTGCTCTCGGGACAACCTACGAGCAGTACTTC.

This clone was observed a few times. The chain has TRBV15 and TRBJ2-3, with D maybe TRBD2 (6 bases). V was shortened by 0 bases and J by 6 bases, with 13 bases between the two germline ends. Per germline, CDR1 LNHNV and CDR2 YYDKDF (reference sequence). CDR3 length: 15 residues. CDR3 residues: CATSREEGAFDTQYF. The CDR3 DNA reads TGTGCCACCAGCAGAGAGGAGGGTGCTTTTGATACGCAGTATTTT. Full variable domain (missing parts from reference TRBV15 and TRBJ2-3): DAMVIQNPRYQVTQFGKPVTLSCSQTLNHNVMYWYQQKSSQAPKLLFHYYDKDFNNEADTPDNFQSRRPNTSFCFLDIRSPGLGDTAMYLCATSREEGAFDTQYFGPGTRLTVL.

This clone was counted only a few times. CDR3: CSADRGAGYGYTF. The CDR3 DNA is TGCAGCGCAGACAGGGGAGCAGGCTATGGCTACACCTTC. The chain uses TRBV29-1 and TRBJ1-2; 8 nucleotides align to TRBD1. Per germline, CDR1 SQVTM and CDR2 ANQGSEA. After removal of 7 bases from V and 4 bases from J, the junction contained 8 bases not matched to a gene. CDR3 length: 13 amino acids.

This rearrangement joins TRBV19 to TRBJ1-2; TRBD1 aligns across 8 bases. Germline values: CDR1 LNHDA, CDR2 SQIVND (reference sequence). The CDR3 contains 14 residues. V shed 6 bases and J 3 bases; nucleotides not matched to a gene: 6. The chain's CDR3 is CASSRTGIDYGYTF. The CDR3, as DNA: TGTGCCAGTAGCCGGACAGGGATTGACTATGGCTACACCTTC.